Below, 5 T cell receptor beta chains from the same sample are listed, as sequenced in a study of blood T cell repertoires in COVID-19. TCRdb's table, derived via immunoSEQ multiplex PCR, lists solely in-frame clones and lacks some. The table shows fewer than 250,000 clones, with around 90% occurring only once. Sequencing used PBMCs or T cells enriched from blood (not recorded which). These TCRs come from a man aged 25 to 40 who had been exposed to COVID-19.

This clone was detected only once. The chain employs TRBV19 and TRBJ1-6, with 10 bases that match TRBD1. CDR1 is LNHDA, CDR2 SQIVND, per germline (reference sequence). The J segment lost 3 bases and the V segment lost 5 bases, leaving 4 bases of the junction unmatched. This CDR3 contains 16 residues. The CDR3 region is CASSRTGGDYNSPLHF. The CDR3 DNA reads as TGTGCCAGTAGTCGGACAGGGGGTGACTATAATTCACCCCTCCACTTT.

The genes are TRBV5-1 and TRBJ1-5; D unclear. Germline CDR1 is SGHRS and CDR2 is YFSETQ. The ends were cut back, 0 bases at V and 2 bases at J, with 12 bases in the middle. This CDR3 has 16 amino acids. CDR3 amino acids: CASSLGSGGGNQPQHF. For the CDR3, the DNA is TGCGCCAGCAGCTTGGGATCGGGCGGGGGCAATCAGCCCCAGCATTTT.

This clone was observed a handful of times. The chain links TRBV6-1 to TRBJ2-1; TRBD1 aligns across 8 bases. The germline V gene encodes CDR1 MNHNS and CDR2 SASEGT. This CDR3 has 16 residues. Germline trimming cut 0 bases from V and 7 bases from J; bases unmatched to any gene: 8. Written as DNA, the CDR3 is TGTGCCAGCAGTGAAGCGCTTGGACAGGGTATGAATGAGCAGTTCTTC. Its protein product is CASSEALGQGMNEQFF.

CDR3 region: CASSVSPRGEKLFF. The CDR3 nucleotides are TGTGCCAGTAGTGTCTCCCCAAGGGGTGAAAAACTGTTTTTT. V and J are TRBV19 and TRBJ1-4, with D possibly being TRBD1 (5 bases). The V gene's germline CDR1 is LNHDA and CDR2 SQIVND (reference sequence). There are 14 residues in the CDR3. V was cut by 5 bases and J by 7 bases, with 14 bases left in between.

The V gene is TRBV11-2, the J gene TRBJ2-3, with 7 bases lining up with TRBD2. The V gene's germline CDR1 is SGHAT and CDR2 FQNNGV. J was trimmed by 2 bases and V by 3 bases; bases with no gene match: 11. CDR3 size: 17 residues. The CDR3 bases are TGTGCCAGCAGCTTCGGGCGGGGGAAAACGTACACAGATACGCAGTATTTT. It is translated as CASSFGRGKTYTDTQYF.